A single sample gave rise to the 8 T cell receptor beta chains below, sequenced in a study of blood T cell repertoires in COVID-19. The protocol was immunoSEQ multiplex PCR, while the TCRdb copy is restricted to in-frame clones and leaves out a portion. The table includes about 100,000 clones, about 84% detected once. The sequencing input was peripheral blood. These receptors were collected from a man in his 60s with acute or convalescent COVID-19.

The chain combines TRBV27 with TRBJ2-4, with TRBD1 identical over 9 bases. The V gene end was trimmed by 5 bases and the J gene end by 1 base; junction bases not matched to a gene: 9. The CDR3 loop spans 17 amino acids. Per germline, CDR1 MNHEY and CDR2 SMNVEV (reference sequence). CDR3 in DNA: TGTGCCAGCAGTGAAACCCGGGACAGGGTTGCCAAAAACATTCAGTACTTC. Protein: CASSETRDRVAKNIQYF.

This clone was recorded a few times. The chain employs TRBV5-4 and TRBJ2-2; tentative D call: TRBD2 (5 bases). The CDR3 is made up of 15 amino acids. Germline lookup yields CDR1 SGHNT and CDR2 YYREEE (reference sequence). Trimming stripped 4 bases from V and 2 bases from J, with 12 bases between. The CDR3 DNA follows: TGTGCCAGCAGCCCGAGGGCAGGAAACACCGGGGAGCTGTTTTTT. Translated, it gives CASSPRAGNTGELFF.

This chain uses TRBV28 with TRBJ2-7, with 9 nucleotides matching TRBD1. Trimming took 5 bases from V and 1 from J; bases not matched to a gene: 9. Germline values: CDR1 MDHEN, CDR2 SYDVKM. The CDR3 extends over 16 amino acids. DNA for the CDR3: TGTGCCAGCAGTCTCCCGGGCGGGACAGGGTCCTACGAGCAGTACTTC. This sequence encodes CASSLPGGTGSYEQYF.

This rearrangement joins TRBV5-6 to TRBJ1-1; D remains ambiguous. Germline CDR1 is SGHDT and CDR2 is YYEEEE. Trimming cost V 4 bases and J 7 bases, with 17 bases left between them. This CDR3 is 14 amino acids long. Here the CDR3 DNA reads TGTGCCAGCAGCCCCAAAGGGAGGAGATATGAAGCTTTCTTT. It codes for CASSPKGRRYEAFF.

This clone came up once. V and J are TRBV7-2 and TRBJ1-1; tentatively, D is TRBD1 (6 bases). CDR3 length equals 15 residues. CDR1 SGHTA and CDR2 FQGNSA come from the germline V gene. Trimming removed 2 bases from V and 1 base from J, with 11 bases in between. CDR3 sequence: CASSLFAGENTEAFF. Written as DNA, the CDR3 is TGTGCCAGCAGCTTATTTGCAGGGGAGAACACTGAAGCTTTCTTT.

This clone was detected only a few times. This chain connects TRBV10-1 to TRBJ2-6; TRBD2 aligns across 12 bases. From germline, CDR1 is WNHNN and CDR2 SYGVQD (reference sequence). This CDR3 is 18 amino acids long. Germline trimming cut 9 bases from V and 0 bases from J; bases unmatched to any gene: 9. In DNA, the CDR3 is TGCGCCAGGGGACTAGCGGGTAACTTTAGCTCTGGGGCCAACGTCCTGACTTTC. Translation gives CARGLAGNFSSGANVLTF.

The chain uses TRBV4-1 and TRBJ1-2, with D possibly being TRBD1 (6 bases). The germline gives CDR1 MGHRA, CDR2 YSYEKL. The CDR3 totals 16 residues. Trimming cost V 2 bases and J 4 bases, with 17 bases left between them. In DNA form, the CDR3 reads TGCGCCAGCAGCCAATTTCCTCTGGACAGCATCTATGGCTACACCTTC. This translates into CASSQFPLDSIYGYTF.

The chain carries TRBV18 and TRBJ1-1, with D unclear. This CDR3 is built from 14 residues. V gave up 3 bases and J gave up 4 bases, with 12 bases separating them. From germline, CDR1 is KGHSH and CDR2 LQKENI. CDR3 nucleotide sequence: TGTGCCAGCTCACCTTTAGAGGTAGGCACTGAAGCTTTCTTT. It yields the protein CASSPLEVGTEAFF. Full variable domain (missing parts from reference TRBV18 and TRBJ1-1): NAGVMQNPRHLVRRRGQEARLRCSPMKGHSHVYWYRQLPEEGLKFMVYLQKENIIDESGMPKERFSAEFPKEGPSILRIQQVVRGDSAAYFCASSPLEVGTEAFFGQGTRLTVV.